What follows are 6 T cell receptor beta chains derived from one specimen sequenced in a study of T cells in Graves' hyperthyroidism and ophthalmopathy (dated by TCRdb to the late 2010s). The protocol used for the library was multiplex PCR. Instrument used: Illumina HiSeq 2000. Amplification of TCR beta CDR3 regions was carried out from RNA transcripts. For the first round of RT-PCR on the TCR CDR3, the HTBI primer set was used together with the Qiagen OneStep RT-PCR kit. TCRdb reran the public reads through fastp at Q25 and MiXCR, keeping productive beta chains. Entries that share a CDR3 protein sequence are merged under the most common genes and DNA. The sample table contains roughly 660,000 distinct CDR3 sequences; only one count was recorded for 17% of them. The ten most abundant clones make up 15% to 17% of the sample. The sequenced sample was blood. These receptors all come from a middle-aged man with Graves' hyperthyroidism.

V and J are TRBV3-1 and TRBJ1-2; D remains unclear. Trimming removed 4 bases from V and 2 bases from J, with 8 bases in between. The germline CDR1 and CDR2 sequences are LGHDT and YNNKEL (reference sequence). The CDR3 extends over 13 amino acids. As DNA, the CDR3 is TGTGCCAGCAGCCCGAATAGGAACTATGGCTACACCTTC. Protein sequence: CASSPNRNYGYTF.

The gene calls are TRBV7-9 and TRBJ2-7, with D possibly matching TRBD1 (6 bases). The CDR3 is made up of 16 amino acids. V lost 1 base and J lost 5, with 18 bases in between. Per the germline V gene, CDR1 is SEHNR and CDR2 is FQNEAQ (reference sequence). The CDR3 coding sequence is TGTGCCAGCAGCTTAGTAGGACCCGGGACAAAGAACGAGCAGTACTTC. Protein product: CASSLVGPGTKNEQYF.

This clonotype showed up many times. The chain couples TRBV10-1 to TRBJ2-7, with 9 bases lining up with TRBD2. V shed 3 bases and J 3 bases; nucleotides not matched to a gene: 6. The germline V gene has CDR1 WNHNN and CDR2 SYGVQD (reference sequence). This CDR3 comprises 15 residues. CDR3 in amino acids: CASSEGSGGGYEQYF. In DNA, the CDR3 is TGCGCCAGCAGTGAAGGTAGCGGGGGAGGCTACGAGCAGTACTTC.

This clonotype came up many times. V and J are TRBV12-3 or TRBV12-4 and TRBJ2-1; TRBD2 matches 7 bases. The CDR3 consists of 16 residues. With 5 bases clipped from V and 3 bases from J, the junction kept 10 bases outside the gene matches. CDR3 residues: CASSPPGSGNYNEQFF. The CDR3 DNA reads TGTGCCAGCAGTCCCCCGGGGAGCGGGAACTACAATGAGCAGTTCTTC.

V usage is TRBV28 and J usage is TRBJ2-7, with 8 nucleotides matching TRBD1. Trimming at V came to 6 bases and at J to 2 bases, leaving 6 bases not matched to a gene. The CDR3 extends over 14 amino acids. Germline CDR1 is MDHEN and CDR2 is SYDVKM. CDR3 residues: CASSTGQGTYEQYF. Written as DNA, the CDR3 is TGTGCCAGCAGCACCGGACAGGGAACCTACGAGCAGTACTTC.

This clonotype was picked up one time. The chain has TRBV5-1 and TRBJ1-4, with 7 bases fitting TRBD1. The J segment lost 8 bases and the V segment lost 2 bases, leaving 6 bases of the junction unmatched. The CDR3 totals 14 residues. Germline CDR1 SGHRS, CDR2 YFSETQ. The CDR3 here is CASSLQGREEKLFF. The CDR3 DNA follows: TGCGCCAGCAGCTTACAGGGGAGGGAGGAAAAACTGTTTTTT.